This T cell receptor beta chain was sequenced for a study of shared clonotypes between healthy human individuals. Study-level findings and limits: Generation probabilities of non-shared clonotypes were lower (relative to those shared by all four donors).

Deep was the level at which the assay was run. This table comes from immunoSEQ multiplex PCR, and its TCRdb copy is limited to in-frame clones, with some not included. The data contain over a million clones, 78% of them singletons. This CDR3 is 14 amino acids long. The germline V gene has CDR1 SGHAT and CDR2 FQNNGV. Remarks on this clone: Its antigen remains unknown. At one of its ends the junction is not consistent with the germline gene, which may arise from a read error.

CD45RA-negative memory and CD45RA+ naive subsets were split from the CD4+ cells. The material sequenced was memory CD4+ T cells from PBMCs. The subset is: CD45RA-negative fraction. The TCR sequence derives from a man aged 18 to 35 in good health. Some clones in this sample may be carry-over from other donors' samples. The chain carries TRBV11-2 and TRBJ1-1; D is undetermined. CDR3 region: CASSLEYLSFEAFF. In DNA form, the CDR3 reads TGTGCCAGCAGCCTAGAGTACCTCTCGTTTGAAGCTTTCTTT.